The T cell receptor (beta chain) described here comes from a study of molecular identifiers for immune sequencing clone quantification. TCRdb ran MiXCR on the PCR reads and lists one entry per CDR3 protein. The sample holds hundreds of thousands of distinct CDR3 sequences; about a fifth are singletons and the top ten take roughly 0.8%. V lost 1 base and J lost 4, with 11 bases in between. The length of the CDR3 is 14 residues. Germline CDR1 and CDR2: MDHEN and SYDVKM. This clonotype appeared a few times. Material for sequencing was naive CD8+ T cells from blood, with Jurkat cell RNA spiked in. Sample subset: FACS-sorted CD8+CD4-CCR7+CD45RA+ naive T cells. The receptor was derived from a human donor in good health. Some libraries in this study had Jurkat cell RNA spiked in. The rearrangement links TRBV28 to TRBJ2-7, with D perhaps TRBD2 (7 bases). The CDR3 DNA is TGTGCCAGCAGTTTATTACGGGGGGCTTACGAGCAGTACTTC. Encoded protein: CASSLLRGAYEQYF.